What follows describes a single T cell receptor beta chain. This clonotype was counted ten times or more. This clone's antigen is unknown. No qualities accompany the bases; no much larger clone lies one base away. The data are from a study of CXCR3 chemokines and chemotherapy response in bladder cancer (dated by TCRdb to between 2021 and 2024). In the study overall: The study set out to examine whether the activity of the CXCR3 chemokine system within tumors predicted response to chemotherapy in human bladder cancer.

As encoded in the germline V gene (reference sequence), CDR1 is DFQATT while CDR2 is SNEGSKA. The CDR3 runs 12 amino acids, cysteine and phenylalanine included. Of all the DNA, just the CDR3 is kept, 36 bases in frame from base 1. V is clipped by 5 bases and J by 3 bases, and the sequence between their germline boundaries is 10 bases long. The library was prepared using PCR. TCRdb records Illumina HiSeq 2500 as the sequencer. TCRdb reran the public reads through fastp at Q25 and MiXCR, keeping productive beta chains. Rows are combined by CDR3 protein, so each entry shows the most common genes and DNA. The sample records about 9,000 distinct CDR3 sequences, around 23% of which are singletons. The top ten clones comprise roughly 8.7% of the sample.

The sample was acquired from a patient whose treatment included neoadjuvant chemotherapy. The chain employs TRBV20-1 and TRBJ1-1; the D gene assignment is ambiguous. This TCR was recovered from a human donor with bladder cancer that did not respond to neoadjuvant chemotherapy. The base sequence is TGCAGTGCTTTGGATCCTTACACTGAAGCTTTCTTT. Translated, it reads CSALDPYTEAFF.